This TCR beta chain was sequenced during a study of T cell responses to AZD1222 COVID-19 vaccine. Across the study: Both about-4-week and about-12-week second-dose recipients were combined. The study's findings and limits: AZD1222 recipients seropositive at baseline numbered only five to seven. Clonal diversity may have been underestimated, and the donors were mostly white British, with more females than males. Reports indicate that nearly half of spike-specific TCRs are directed at unmutated variant regions.

The repertoire was sequenced with immunoSEQ multiplex PCR; TCRdb's copy has only in-frame clones and lacks some. This sample yields 100,000 or so clones, of which around 90% are seen a single time; roughly 9.2% belongs to the top ten. A remark on this clone: Its antigen is undetermined.

The sample in question was peripheral blood, obtained on day 0 of AZD1222 vaccination. This clonotype was obtained from an adult in good health.

This CDR3 is CASSGGETQYF. The CDR3 nucleotides are TGTGCCAGCAGCGGGGGGGAGACCCAGTACTTC. The chain combines TRBV5-6 with TRBJ2-5; D may be TRBD2 (6 bases). V lost 4 bases to trimming and J lost 5 bases, with 6 bases between them. Germline V CDR1 and CDR2: SGHDT, YYEEEE. This CDR3 comprises 11 residues.